This entry lists 30 T cell receptor beta chains sequenced from one sample in a study of spatial heterogeneity in lung cancer. Time point in this sample: sample taken at primary tumor resection. Study results and limitations: Higher tumor mutation counts went along with higher counts of expanded intratumoral alpha and beta TCRs.

No cognate antigen is known for these TCRs. One entry per CDR3 protein results from TCRdb running MiXCR on the 5' RACE reads. The sample holds around 10,000 distinct CDR3 sequences, 9.5% to 15% seen once. The material sequenced was lung tumor tissue, taken at surgery. The receptors were sampled from a male donor with early-stage non-small cell lung cancer.

In this sample, this clonotype turned up a few times. The chain couples TRBV4-2 to TRBJ2-1; D not resolved. The CDR3 has 16 amino acids. The V end lost 1 base, the J end lost 5 bases, and 15 bases lay between the germline ends. Germline CDR1 is LGHNA and CDR2 is YNFKEQ. CDR3 protein: CASSQVSAGQDNEQFF. CDR3 DNA sequence: TGTGCCAGCAGCCAAGTTTCTGCAGGCCAAGACAATGAGCAGTTCTTC.

The chain carries TRBV7-8 and TRBJ2-3; 8 positions match TRBD2. The germline V gene encodes CDR1 SGHVS and CDR2 FQNEAQ. The length of the CDR3 is 17 residues. V was clipped by 0 bases and J by 3 bases; unmatched bases: 8. The DNA of the CDR3 is TGTGCCAGCAGCTTAGCGTTCGAGCGGGGGATGACAGATACGCAGTATTTT. Translation gives CASSLAFERGMTDTQYF.

This clonotype was counted a few times. V and J are TRBV12-3 or TRBV12-4 and TRBJ1-4; D remains ambiguous. The CDR3 has 14 amino acids. V was shortened by 3 bases and J by 0 bases, with 5 bases between the two germline ends. The CDR3 protein is CASSLVATNEKLFF. The CDR3 nucleotides read TGTGCCAGCAGTTTGGTTGCAACTAATGAAAAACTGTTTTTT.

This clonotype was counted only a few times. This sequence joins TRBV7-2 and TRBJ1-2; D not certain. There are 13 residues in the CDR3. With 5 bases removed from V and 7 bases from J, the gap between germline ends came to 14 bases. Germline CDR1 and CDR2: SGHTA and FQGNSA. As DNA, the CDR3 is TGTGCCAGCAGCATCCACATCGGAGCTGGCTACACCTTC. Protein sequence: CASSIHIGAGYTF.

This clonotype came up a few times. The chain has TRBV5-5 and TRBJ2-7; 11 bases match TRBD2. The germline V gene encodes CDR1 SGHKS and CDR2 YYEKEE (reference sequence). This CDR3 has 14 residues. The J segment lost 0 bases and the V segment lost 6 bases, leaving 2 bases of the junction unmatched. For the CDR3, the DNA is TGTGCCAGCAAGGGACTAGCGGCCTCCTACGAGCAGTACTTC. Its translation: CASKGLAASYEQYF. The whole variable domain, remainder taken from reference TRBV5-5 and TRBJ2-7, is DAGVTQSPTHLIKTRGQQVTLRCSPISGHKSVSWYQQVLGQGPQFIFQYYEKEERGRGNFPDRFSARQFPNYSSELNVNALLLGDSALYLCASKGLAASYEQYFGPGTRLTVT.

This clonotype was picked up many times. The CDR3 here is CASSIPQGNNIQYF. The CDR3 DNA follows: TGTGCCAGTAGTATCCCACAGGGGAACAACATTCAGTACTTC. This rearrangement joins TRBV19 to TRBJ2-4; TRBD1 matches at 7 bases. Trimming removed 3 bases from V and 7 bases from J; junction bases left unmatched: 6. The CDR3 covers 14 residues. Germline assignment: CDR1 LNHDA and CDR2 SQIVND (reference sequence).

The chain employs TRBV20-1 and TRBJ2-7; D may be TRBD2 (6 bases). V lost 1 base and J 0 bases, leaving 10 bases between the germline ends. The germline CDR1 and CDR2 sequences are DFQATT and SNEGSKA (reference sequence). The CDR3 has 14 residues. The CDR3 coding sequence is TGCAGTGCTAGAGGGGCCGGGGGCTCCTACGAGCAGTACTTC. Protein: CSARGAGGSYEQYF.

This clonotype showed up just a few times. This sequence joins TRBV24-1 and TRBJ2-5; D remains ambiguous. Per the germline V gene, CDR1 is KGHDR and CDR2 is SFDVKD. V was cut by 5 bases and J by 4 bases, with 10 bases left in between. This CDR3 is built from 13 residues. CDR3 sequence reads: CATSVGLGETQYF. In DNA form, the CDR3 reads TGTGCCACCAGTGTTGGGTTGGGAGAGACCCAGTACTTC.

The chain uses TRBV7-9 and TRBJ2-1; 7 nucleotides agree with TRBD2. Germline trimming cut 2 bases from V and 9 bases from J; bases unmatched to any gene: 1. The germline CDR1 and CDR2 sequences are SEHNR and FQNEAQ (reference sequence). The CDR3 totals 12 residues. CDR3 bases: TGTGCCAGCAGCTTATGGGAGGGTGAGCAGTTCTTC. It yields the protein CASSLWEGEQFF.

This chain uses TRBV5-1 with TRBJ1-3; no clear D. The V end was cut by 4 bases, the J end by 0 bases, with 8 bases between. Germline CDR1 SGHRS, CDR2 YFSETQ. The CDR3 consists of 14 residues. CDR3 nucleotides: TGCGCCAGCAGCGGCGACTACTCTGGAAACACCATATATTTT. It specifies CASSGDYSGNTIYF.

This clonotype has more than one count but fewer than ten. The chain employs TRBV2 and TRBJ1-5; 7 nucleotides line up with TRBD1. Germline V gene sequence: CDR1 SNHLY, CDR2 FYNNEI. With V trimmed by 6 bases and J by 6 bases, 8 bases remained unmatched. This CDR3 spans 14 amino acids. CDR3 loop: CASSGQAKVQPQHF. The DNA of the CDR3 is TGTGCCAGCAGCGGACAGGCGAAGGTTCAGCCCCAGCATTTT.

This clonotype was found many times. The chain combines TRBV5-1 with TRBJ2-5; TRBD2 matches 12 bases. J was trimmed by 6 bases and V by 4 bases; bases with no gene match: 10. Per the germline V gene, CDR1 is SGHRS and CDR2 is YFSETQ. There are 16 residues in the CDR3. The CDR3 loop is CASSPDSTSGGQTQYF. The CDR3 coding sequence is TGCGCCAGCAGCCCCGACTCGACTAGCGGGGGACAGACCCAGTACTTC.

This clonotype has more than one count but fewer than ten. The rearrangement joins TRBV12-3 or TRBV12-4 to TRBJ1-1; D gene uncertain. Trimming took off 2 bases at V and 2 bases at J, with 9 bases between the two ends. The CDR3 spans 14 residues. As DNA, the CDR3 is TGTGCCAGCAGTTTAATAGCAGGAAACACTGAAGCTTTCTTT. Encoded protein: CASSLIAGNTEAFF.

This clonotype showed up just a few times. The gene calls are TRBV13 and TRBJ1-6; D is undetermined. The CDR3 is 13 residues long. Germline-derived CDR1 and CDR2 are PRHDT and FYEKMQ (reference sequence). V lost 0 bases to trimming and J lost 7 bases, with 4 bases between them. The CDR3 DNA follows: TGTGCCAGCAGCTTAGGAGGGAATTCACCCCTCCACTTT. It specifies CASSLGGNSPLHF.

This clonotype was found a few times. The chain combines TRBV25-1 with TRBJ2-1; 8 positions agree with TRBD2. With V trimmed by 1 base and J by 10 bases, 6 bases remained unmatched. In germline, CDR1 is MGHDK, CDR2 SYGVNS. This CDR3 region has 14 residues. The CDR3 region has the DNA TGTGCCAGCAGTGAATTAGGACTAGCCCCCGAGCAGTTCTTC. Translation gives CASSELGLAPEQFF.

This clonotype was found many times. V is TRBV9 and J is TRBJ1-4; 7 bases line up with TRBD1. The germline gives CDR1 SGDLS, CDR2 YYNGEE. The CDR3 has 15 residues. Trimming at V came to 4 bases and at J to 3 bases, leaving 6 bases not matched to a gene. CDR3 loop: CASSLRQGPNEKLFF. Here the CDR3 DNA reads TGTGCCAGCAGCTTACGACAGGGCCCTAATGAAAAACTGTTTTTT.

The rearrangement links TRBV20-1 to TRBJ1-5, with D possibly TRBD1 on 5 matching bases. V was trimmed by 1 base and J by 2 bases, leaving 9 bases between them. Germline lookup yields CDR1 DFQATT and CDR2 SNEGSKA (reference sequence). The CDR3 is 14 amino acids. The CDR3 region has the DNA TGCAGTGCTAGAGTCTGGGGGGGCAATCAGCCCCAGCATTTT. It yields the protein CSARVWGGNQPQHF.

The DNA of the CDR3 is TGTGCCAGCACCTTCGGGACAGGGGGCTTGCGGGATCATGGCTACACCTTC. It specifies CASTFGTGGLRDHGYTF. The chain combines TRBV6-5 with TRBJ1-2; 12 bases line up with TRBD1. The V and J ends lost 7 bases and 6 bases, in that order; junction bases with no gene match: 15. CDR1 and CDR2 from the germline V gene are MNHEY and SVGAGI. CDR3 length equals 17 residues.

This clonotype is medium-sized (0.01 to 0.1%) within its sample. The chain couples TRBV7-2 to TRBJ2-7; 10 bases agree with TRBD2. This CDR3 is 18 amino acids long. With V trimmed by 0 bases and J by 9 bases, 17 bases remained unmatched. Germline V CDR1 and CDR2: SGHTA, FQGNSA. CDR3 bases: TGTGCCAGCAGCTTAGCGGTGGGGCTAGCGGGGGCGCTAAGATTGCAGTACTTC. Its translation is CASSLAVGLAGALRLQYF. The full variable domain, rest sourced from reference TRBV7-2 and TRBJ2-7, is GAGVSQSPSNKVTEKGKDVELRCDPISGHTALYWYRQSLGQGLEFLIYFQGNSAPDKSGLPSDRFSAERTGGSVSTLTIQRTQQEDSAVYLCASSLAVGLAGALRLQYFGPGTRLTVT.

This clonotype was seen at least ten times. The chain has TRBV28 and TRBJ2-3, with D possibly matching TRBD1 (6 bases). The CDR3 is 15 residues long. CDR1 and CDR2 (germline): MDHEN, SYDVKM. V was cut by 5 bases and J by 2 bases, with 14 bases left in between. CDR3 sequence reads: CASSTPGHNTDTQYF. CDR3 nucleotide sequence: TGTGCCAGCAGTACCCCGGGACATAACACAGATACGCAGTATTTT.

In its sample, this clonotype was seen a few times. The gene calls are TRBV29-1 and TRBJ2-7; 8 bases agree with TRBD2. J gave up 5 bases and V 4 bases, and 13 bases lay outside the gene matches. Germline V gene sequence: CDR1 SQVTM, CDR2 ANQGSEA. The CDR3 length is 15 residues. The CDR3 nucleotides are TGCAGCGTTGTTAGAAAGGGGCGAGCGGGGGACGAGCAGTACTTC. Amino acids: CSVVRKGRAGDEQYF.

This clonotype was counted ten times or more. The V and J genes are TRBV12-3 or TRBV12-4 and TRBJ1-1, with D perhaps matching TRBD1 (6 bases). The V end lost 4 bases, the J end lost 1 base, and 7 bases lay between the germline ends. The CDR3 sequence is 13 residues long. The CDR3 DNA is TGTGCCAGCAGTTGGACAGAGAACACTGAAGCTTTCTTT. Amino acid sequence: CASSWTENTEAFF.

The genes are TRBV9 and TRBJ1-3; D may be TRBD1 (6 bases). V was shortened by 0 bases and J by 3 bases, with 7 bases between the two germline ends. The CDR3 contains 14 residues. Looked up from germline, CDR1 is SGDLS and CDR2 is YYNGEE. The CDR3 loop reads CASSVVDSGNTIYF. The CDR3 DNA reads as TGTGCCAGCAGCGTAGTGGACAGTGGAAACACCATATATTTT.

The chain couples TRBV9 to TRBJ1-4; TRBD1 might be the D (5 bases). CDR1 and CDR2 (germline): SGDLS, YYNGEE. The CDR3 loop spans 15 amino acids. The ends were cut back, 4 bases at V and 8 bases at J, with 18 bases in the middle. The CDR3 DNA is TGTGCCAGCAGCACGACGCCTACAGGCCCAGAAAAACTGTTTTTT. This translates into CASSTTPTGPEKLFF.

This clonotype is judged medium-sized. This chain joins TRBV7-6 and TRBJ2-1, with 8 nucleotides matching TRBD2. The CDR3 is made up of 13 amino acids. V trimming: 4 bases; J trimming: 7 bases; junction bases outside the gene matches: 3. Germline V CDR1 and CDR2: SGHVS, FNYEAQ. CDR3 nucleotide sequence: TGTGCCAGCAGCTATAGCGGGGAGAATGAGCAGTTCTTC. Translated: CASSYSGENEQFF.

This clonotype was recorded at least ten times. This rearrangement joins TRBV29-1 to TRBJ1-2; D is uncertain. This CDR3 is 12 amino acids long. CDR1 is SQVTM and CDR2 is ANQGSEA in the germline V gene. Trimming stripped 4 bases from V and 2 bases from J, with 8 bases between. This chain's CDR3 is CSVAWANYGYTF. Here the CDR3 DNA reads TGCAGCGTTGCGTGGGCGAACTATGGCTACACCTTC.

V is TRBV24-1 and J is TRBJ2-1; either TRBD1 or TRBD2 may supply D (6 bases each). This CDR3 is built from 14 residues. Germline values: CDR1 KGHDR, CDR2 SFDVKD. Trimming took 4 bases from V and 8 from J, leaving 14 bases between them. CDR3 sequence (DNA): TGTGCCACCAGTGAGAAATTCGGGGGCGATGAGCAGTTCTTC. This encodes CATSEKFGGDEQFF.

In this sample, this clonotype turned up a few times. The chain combines TRBV7-2 with TRBJ2-5, with 8 bases that match TRBD2. CDR3 length: 14 amino acids. The trim removed 3 bases at V and 5 bases at J, leaving 5 bases unmatched. In germline, CDR1 is SGHTA, CDR2 FQGNSA. Written as DNA, the CDR3 is TGTGCCAGCAGCTTTAGTATAGCGGGGGAGACCCAGTACTTC. Its protein is CASSFSIAGETQYF.

A few counts support this clonotype. The chain joins TRBV7-8 to TRBJ2-1; D may match TRBD1 or TRBD2 (5 bases each). Germline values: CDR1 SGHVS, CDR2 FQNEAQ. With 5 bases removed from V and 0 bases from J, the gap between germline ends came to 17 bases. CDR3 size: 17 residues. The chain's CDR3 is CASSPWVGRSSYNEQFF. The CDR3 DNA reads TGTGCCAGCAGCCCCTGGGTGGGACGTAGCTCCTACAATGAGCAGTTCTTC. The full variable domain, completed using reference TRBV7-8 and TRBJ2-1, is GAGVSQSPRYKVAKRGQDVALRCDPISGHVSLFWYQQALGQGPEFLTYFQNEAQLDKSGLPSDRFFAERPEGSVSTLKIQRTQQEDSAVYLCASSPWVGRSSYNEQFFGPGTRLTVL.

This clonotype was counted many times. The J gene is TRBJ2-7, the V gene TRBV7-6; no firm D call. The CDR3 length is 13 residues. Germline assignment: CDR1 SGHVS and CDR2 FNYEAQ. V was clipped by 4 bases and J by 3 bases, with 10 bases between them. DNA for the CDR3: TGTGCCAGCAGCTCCGGACCGAACTACGAGCAGTACTTC. The encoded protein is CASSSGPNYEQYF.